The 20 T cell receptor beta chains given below trace back to one sample, sequenced in a study of radiation and T cells in renal cell carcinoma. TCRdb keeps only in-frame clones here, not all; method: immunoSEQ multiplex PCR. The sample carries 90,000 to 100,000 clones, around 80% recorded once. The time point was: blood 4 weeks post-SBRT, at nephrectomy. Treatment described: 15 Gy SBRT to primary tumor, nephrectomy 4 weeks later. The sample here was blood, taken from a patient whose treatment included radiotherapy and nephrectomy. The receptors derive from a man aged 60-69 years with renal cell carcinoma.

The chain employs TRBV5-1 and TRBJ1-1; no clear D. The germline gives CDR1 SGHRS, CDR2 YFSETQ. The CDR3 sequence is 14 residues long. Trimming removed 0 bases from V and 1 base from J, with 7 bases in between. CDR3 DNA sequence: TGCGCCAGCAGCTTGGGTCCAGGGAACACTGAAGCTTTCTTT. Amino acid sequence: CASSLGPGNTEAFF.

The chain carries TRBV10-1 and TRBJ2-1, with TRBD2 matching 14 bases. Germline lookup yields CDR1 WNHNN and CDR2 SYGVQD (reference sequence). The CDR3 loop spans 15 amino acids. The junction had 8 bases not matched to a gene; V was cut back by 6 bases and J by 10 bases. CDR3 residues: CASSRPGLAGEEQFF. CDR3 coding DNA: TGCGCCAGCAGCCGACCGGGACTAGCGGGAGAAGAGCAGTTCTTC.

The V call is TRBV5-4, the J call TRBJ1-1; 8 bases match TRBD1. There are 15 residues in the CDR3. V was pared by 0 bases and J by 4 bases, with 5 bases of the junction left unmatched. Per the germline V gene, CDR1 is SGHNT and CDR2 is YYREEE (reference sequence). The CDR3 region is CASSLGRTGITEAFF. CDR3 DNA sequence: TGTGCCAGCAGCTTGGGGAGGACAGGGATCACTGAAGCTTTCTTT.

The chain is built from TRBV18 and TRBJ2-3, with D perhaps TRBD1 or TRBD2 (5 bases each). The V end was cut by 2 bases, the J end by 11 bases, with 8 bases between. From germline, CDR1 is KGHSH and CDR2 LQKENI. The CDR3 has 11 amino acids. The CDR3 protein is CASSPGGQQYF. DNA for the CDR3: TGTGCCAGCTCACCAGGAGGACAGCAGTATTTT.

The J gene is TRBJ2-7, the V gene TRBV4-2; TRBD2 matches at 10 bases. Germline loops: CDR1 LGHNA, CDR2 YNFKEQ. Unmatched junction bases numbered 4, after V lost 2 bases and J lost 3 bases. This CDR3 is 15 amino acids long. CDR3 nucleotide sequence: TGTGCCAGCAGCCAATTTGGGACTAGCGACTACGAGCAGTACTTC. This encodes CASSQFGTSDYEQYF.

The chain recombines TRBV6-6 with TRBJ2-5, with D maybe TRBD1 (7 bases). This CDR3 spans 15 amino acids. V lost 4 bases and J 2 bases, leaving 14 bases between the germline ends. In germline, CDR1 is MNHNY, CDR2 SVGAGI (reference sequence). CDR3 loop: CASSSAGTAQETQYF. In DNA form, the CDR3 reads TGTGCCAGCAGTTCCGCGGGGACAGCTCAAGAGACCCAGTACTTC.

V is TRBV7-9 and J is TRBJ1-3; TRBD1 matches 9 bases. The CDR3 has 15 amino acids. Germline-derived CDR1 and CDR2 are SEHNR and FQNEAQ (reference sequence). V trimming: 1 base; J trimming: 5 bases; junction bases outside the gene matches: 3. This chain's CDR3 is CASSLGTGARNTIYF. The CDR3 nucleotides are TGTGCCAGCAGCTTAGGGACAGGGGCGAGAAACACCATATATTTT.

About this clone: The junction and the germline gene differ at one end; a read error may be behind it. The CDR3 DNA reads as TGTGCCAGCACCGTAGGTCCGTCGAGCGACGAGCAGTACTTC. Its protein product is CASTVGPSSDEQYF. This chain joins TRBV9 and TRBJ2-7; D call uncertain. CDR3 length equals 14 residues. The germline CDR1 and CDR2 sequences are SGDLS and YYNGEE.

This clone was recorded only once. V usage is TRBV7-7 and J usage is TRBJ2-2; TRBD2 matches 8 bases. This CDR3 contains 15 residues. Germline-derived CDR1 and CDR2 are SSHAT and FNYEAQ (reference sequence). Trimming took 3 bases from V and 7 from J; bases not matched to a gene: 7. CDR3 amino acids: CASSLSGRGFGELFF. Written as DNA, the CDR3 is TGTGCCAGCAGCTTGAGCGGGAGAGGATTCGGGGAGCTGTTTTTT.

The chain joins TRBV28 to TRBJ2-5; perhaps TRBD1 as D (5 bases). Trimming shortened V by 5 bases and J by 0 bases, and 16 bases separated the two germline ends. Per the germline V gene, CDR1 is MDHEN and CDR2 is SYDVKM. The length of the CDR3 is 16 residues. CDR3 nucleotides: TGTGCCAGCAGTCCCAGACAGAGGCCCTACCAAGAGACCCAGTACTTC. Protein product: CASSPRQRPYQETQYF.

J is TRBJ2-1 and V is TRBV29-1, with TRBD1 matching over 9 bases. The junction had 4 bases not matched to a gene; V was cut back by 3 bases and J by 4 bases. Looked up from germline, CDR1 is SQVTM and CDR2 is ANQGSEA. CDR3 length: 14 residues. The CDR3 DNA follows: TGCAGCGTTGAGGGACAGGGAGGGTACAATGAGCAGTTCTTC. Protein: CSVEGQGGYNEQFF.

The gene calls are TRBV7-2 and TRBJ2-1, with TRBD2 identical over 8 bases. The germline CDR1 and CDR2 sequences are SGHTA and FQGNSA. The J segment lost 9 bases and the V segment lost 3 bases, leaving 16 bases of the junction unmatched. This CDR3 region has 17 residues. The CDR3 loop is CASSLRSGTSGGGEQFF. The CDR3 region has the DNA TGTGCCAGCAGCTTGCGTTCCGGGACTAGTGGGGGGGGTGAGCAGTTCTTC.

A word on this clone: At one of its ends the junction is not consistent with the germline gene, which may arise from a read error. Other DNA sequences of this sample code for an identical CDR3. This chain uses TRBV27 with TRBJ2-7; TRBD1 agrees at 7 bases. The CDR3 length is 13 residues. Germline V CDR1 and CDR2: MNHEY, SMNVEV (reference sequence). The CDR3 DNA sequence: TGTGCCAGCAGTCCGCAGACAGGGAATGAGCAGTATTTC. Translation gives CASSPQTGNEQYF.

V and J are TRBV4-1 and TRBJ2-7; D is unresolved. Trimming took 3 bases from V and 4 from J, leaving 13 bases between them. The germline gives CDR1 MGHRA, CDR2 YSYEKL. The CDR3 is 14 amino acids. The CDR3 spells CASSHPDPGYEQYF. In nucleotides, the CDR3 is TGCGCCAGCAGCCATCCAGACCCTGGGTACGAGCAGTACTTC.

J is TRBJ2-7 and V is TRBV7-2; D perhaps matches TRBD2 (6 bases). Germline CDR1 and CDR2: SGHTA and FQGNSA. Trimming removed 4 bases at V and 0 bases at J, with 16 bases between. The CDR3 length is 16 residues. CDR3 coding DNA: TGTGCCAGCAGCTCGGTCGGGGGTCCTATCTCCTACGAGCAGTACTTC. The encoded protein is CASSSVGGPISYEQYF.

The genes are TRBV27 and TRBJ1-5, with no clear D. Germline V gene data show CDR1 as MNHEY and CDR2 as SMNVEV (reference sequence). Trimming removed 8 bases from V and 0 bases from J, with 14 bases in between. This CDR3 region has 15 residues. The CDR3 sequence: CASGALEGSNQPQHF. The CDR3 bases are TGTGCCAGCGGCGCCCTCGAGGGTAGCAATCAGCCCCAGCATTTT.

The table lists this clone with a count of one. V and J are TRBV11-2 and TRBJ1-2, with D possibly matching TRBD1 (6 bases). V was clipped by 4 bases and J by 2 bases, with 20 bases between them. CDR3 size: 17 residues. The germline CDR1 and CDR2 sequences are SGHAT and FQNNGV. The CDR3 DNA is TGTGCCAGCAGCTCGCCGAGCAGGGGAGGGTCGAACTATGGCTACACCTTC. Translating gives CASSSPSRGGSNYGYTF.

V gene TRBV28 combines with J gene TRBJ1-1; TRBD1 matches at 8 bases. The CDR3 is 14 amino acids. Per the germline V gene, CDR1 is MDHEN and CDR2 is SYDVKM. V shed 5 bases and J 6 bases; nucleotides not matched to a gene: 8. The CDR3 nucleotides read TGTGCCAGCAGTACACCGACAGGGGAAGCTGAAGCTTTCTTT. It codes for CASSTPTGEAEAFF.

This chain connects TRBV10-3 to TRBJ1-2; D is ambiguous. The CDR3 sequence is 17 residues long. V lost 0 bases to trimming and J lost 8 bases, with 22 bases between them. The germline V gene has CDR1 ENHRY and CDR2 SYGVKD. In nucleotides, the CDR3 is TGTGCCATCAGTGAGTCGAATTGGGCGTCCAACTCGGGGGGCTACACCTTC. Translation: CAISESNWASNSGGYTF.

The V call is TRBV9, the J call TRBJ2-3; D unresolved. The CDR3 extends over 15 amino acids. CDR1 and CDR2 from the germline V gene are SGDLS and YYNGEE. With 3 bases removed from V and 0 bases from J, the gap between germline ends came to 11 bases. The CDR3: CASSAHSDSTDTQYF. The CDR3 nucleotides read TGTGCCAGCAGCGCCCACTCGGACAGCACAGATACGCAGTATTTT.